This T cell receptor (beta chain) was retrieved from a study of T cells in Graves' hyperthyroidism and ophthalmopathy. V dropped 5 bases and J dropped 2; count of bases not matched to a gene: 3. The CDR3 extends over 12 amino acids. Germline-derived CDR1 and CDR2 are DFQATT and SNEGSKA (reference sequence). Source material for PBMCs was over 8 ml fresh peripheral blood. The TCR beta CDR3 regions underwent amplification using RNA transcripts as the source. The HTBI set primed first-round TCR CDR3 RT-PCR. TCRdb used MiXCR to reprocess the multiplex PCR reads, holding one entry per CDR3 protein. The sample consists of under 650,000 distinct CDR3 sequences, about 17% of them appearing once. This clonotype has at least ten counts.

The genes are TRBV20-1 and TRBJ2-7; 7 nucleotides match TRBD1. Sequences were obtained from blood. The origin of this receptor is a woman younger than 45 with Graves' hyperthyroidism. The DNA of the CDR3 is TGCAGTGCTGACAGGGATACCTACGAGCAGTACTTC. Translation gives CSADRDTYEQYF.